This paragraph covers one TCR beta chain sequence. The antigen remains unidentified. V trimming: 7 bases; J trimming: 9 bases; junction bases outside the gene matches: 9. Germline V gives CDR1 LNHDA, CDR2 SQIVND (reference sequence). This CDR3 is 15 amino acids long. Profiling relied on immunoSEQ multiplex PCR, and the TCRdb table lists in-frame clones only, not all of them. The sample includes thousands of clones, about three quarters of them seen just once. This specimen comes from a study of immune evolution from preneoplasia to lung adenocarcinoma. Study information: HLA loss of heterozygosity: around 6.5% AIS, about 15% MIA, over 30% ADC, none AAH.

Study-level points and caveats: Top clone frequencies peaked in normal lung, apparently declining through invasive adenocarcinoma.

The sequenced sample was FFPE lung adenocarcinoma in situ tissue. V usage is TRBV19 and J usage is TRBJ1-6, with TRBD1 matching 10 bases. This TCR was recovered from a person aged 60-79 years with lung adenocarcinoma. The chain's CDR3 is CASKETGTGVSPLHF. CDR3 bases: TGTGCCAGTAAAGAAACCGGGACAGGGGTTTCACCCCTCCACTTT.